This TCR beta chain was profiled in a study of identical twins. Study-level findings and limits: The study drew conclusions from cross-sectional statistical analysis, not from following the same donors.

Between the trimmed V and J ends, which lost 5 bases and 0 bases, there was a span of 11 bases. Germline CDR1 reads DFQATT; CDR2 reads SNEGSKA (reference sequence). The CDR3 loop spans 14 amino acids. TCRdb reprocessed the 5' RACE reads with MiXCR, giving one entry per CDR3 protein. The sample has 690,000 or so distinct CDR3 sequences; roughly 8% are singletons. This clonotype was picked up a small number of times. Its antigen remains unidentified. These sequences were also reported in another study, on yellow fever vaccine responses in identical twins.

Sequenced material: PBMCs. The sequence was obtained from a woman aged 18-29 years in good health. The rearrangement joins TRBV20-1 to TRBJ2-1; perhaps TRBD1 as D (5 bases). DNA of the CDR3: TGCAGTGCTCGTGCCCAGGGCTCCTACAATGAGCAGTTCTTC. Translated, it gives CSARAQGSYNEQFF.